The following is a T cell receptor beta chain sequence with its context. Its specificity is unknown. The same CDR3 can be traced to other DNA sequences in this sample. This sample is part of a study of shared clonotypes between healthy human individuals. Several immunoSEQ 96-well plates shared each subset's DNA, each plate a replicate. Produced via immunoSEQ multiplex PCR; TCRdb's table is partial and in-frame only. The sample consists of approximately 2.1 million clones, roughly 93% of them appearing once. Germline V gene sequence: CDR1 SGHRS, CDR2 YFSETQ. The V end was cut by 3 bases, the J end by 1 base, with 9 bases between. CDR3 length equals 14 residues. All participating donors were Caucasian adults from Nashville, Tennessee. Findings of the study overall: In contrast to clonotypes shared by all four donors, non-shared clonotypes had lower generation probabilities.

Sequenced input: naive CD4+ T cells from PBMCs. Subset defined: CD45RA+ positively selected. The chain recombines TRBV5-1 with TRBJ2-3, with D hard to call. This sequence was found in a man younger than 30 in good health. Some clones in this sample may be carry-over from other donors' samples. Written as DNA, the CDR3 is TGCGCCAGCAGCTCCGATCCGGGCACAGATACGCAGTATTTT. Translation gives CASSSDPGTDTQYF. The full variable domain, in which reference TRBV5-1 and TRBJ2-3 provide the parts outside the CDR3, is KAGVTQTPRYLIKTRGQQVTLSCSPISGHRSVSWYQQTPGQGLQFLFEYFSETQRNKGNFPGRFSGRQFSNSRSEMNVSTLELGDSALYLCASSSDPGTDTQYFGPGTRLTVL.